The present entry profiles one T cell receptor (beta chain) with its context. As yet, its antigen is unknown. Sequenced by immunoSEQ multiplex PCR; TCRdb stores in-frame clones only, minus some. The repertoire holds about 100,000 clones, with roughly 84% as singletons. The sample comes from a study of T cell responses to AZD1222 COVID-19 vaccine. Findings and caveats of the study: Spike-specific TCR breadth and depth were elevated following two AZD1222 doses.

Germline assignment: CDR1 MDHEN and CDR2 SYDVKM. CDR3 length: 16 amino acids. The J segment lost 4 bases and the V segment lost 6 bases, leaving 10 bases of the junction unmatched. Sequenced material: peripheral blood, taken on day 0 of AZD1222 vaccination. The chain is built from TRBV28 and TRBJ2-2, with 8 bases identical to TRBD2. The TCR was taken from an adult in good health. The CDR3 DNA follows: TGTGCCAGCAGCCTTCGGGGGGGCAGCTTCACCGGGGAGCTGTTTTTT. It yields the protein CASSLRGGSFTGELFF.